The text below deals with one T cell receptor (beta chain). These data are taken from a study of blood T cell repertoires in COVID-19. Study overall: Sources were T cells, B-cell-depleted T cells, or PBMCs; the material itself was cDNA or gDNA.

The repertoire was sequenced with immunoSEQ multiplex PCR; TCRdb's copy has only in-frame clones and lacks some. In the table there are 250,000 or so clones, around 84% of which are singletons. All enrollees were about 18 to 89 years old and from roughly 22 US areas. Clinical history reported by participants formed the basis on which cohorts were assigned. Those designated as exposed participants met a COVID-19 case within 2 weeks before study entry. Trimming pared 2 bases from V and 1 base from J, leaving 11 bases between. From germline, CDR1 is SGHTA and CDR2 FQGNSA. The CDR3 is 15 amino acids. V is TRBV7-2 and J is TRBJ2-5, with TRBD2 as a possible D gene (7 bases). The material sequenced was PBMCs or T cells enriched from blood (not recorded which). The clonotype originates from a woman in her fifties or sixties who had been exposed to COVID-19. The CDR3 nucleotides read TGTGCCAGCAGCTTATTCGCGGGGGCCCAAGAGACCCAGTACTTC. The encoded protein is CASSLFAGAQETQYF.